This T cell receptor (beta chain) was sequenced in a study of T cells in Graves' hyperthyroidism and ophthalmopathy. Whole-study context: Peripheral blood was collected at initial diagnosis, before any treatment. Points from the study as a whole: Ophthalmopathy, as predicted by the model, came a median about seven months after the prediction.

V dropped 1 base and J dropped 6; count of bases not matched to a gene: 3. Germline V lookup: CDR1 SQVTM, CDR2 ANQGSEA. There are 13 residues in the CDR3. Graves' hyperthyroidism without ophthalmopathy progression within 18 months was termed stable. Diagnosis of hyperthyroidism was new in patients aged 18 to 65, and its duration was under 2 months. Using RNA transcripts as the source, TCR beta CDR3 regions were amplified. HTBI primers drove first-round RT-PCR of the TCR CDR3. Using its own MiXCR run on the multiplex PCR reads, TCRdb lists one record per CDR3 protein. Of around 620,000 distinct CDR3 sequences in the sample, about 17% were seen once. This clonotype has at least ten counts. Its antigen is undetermined.

The receptor's source is a woman in her 30s with Graves' hyperthyroidism. The sample comprised blood. The genes are TRBV29-1 and TRBJ1-5; 7 bases are a match to TRBD1. The CDR3 loop is CSVEVAGGQPQHF. CDR3 nucleotides: TGCAGCGTTGAAGTGGCAGGGGGTCAGCCCCAGCATTTT.